This T cell receptor (beta chain) was retrieved from a study of shared clonotypes between healthy human individuals. General study points: Roughly 5% of naive CD4 clonotypes were shared across several donors. The generation probabilities recorded for non-shared clonotypes fell below those of clonotypes shared by all four donors.

With regard to this clone: The antigen is not known.

Adults of Caucasian background living in Nashville, Tennessee made up all donors. From CD4+ cells came CD45RA+ naive and CD45RA-negative memory subsets. Trimming pared 1 base from V and 0 bases from J, leaving 10 bases between. Germline CDR1 is LGHNA and CDR2 is YSLEER. CDR3 length equals 16 residues. Sequenced by immunoSEQ multiplex PCR; TCRdb stores in-frame clones only, minus some. The sample has more than 2,000,000 clones, around 90% seen once. This receptor was identified in a young man in good health. The chain uses TRBV4-3 and TRBJ1-3, with no clear D. Sample: naive CD4+ T cells sorted from blood. Documented subset: CD45RA+ positively selected. CDR3 amino acids: CASSQVPTNSGNTIYF. DNA for the CDR3: TGCGCCAGCAGCCAAGTCCCCACTAACTCTGGAAACACCATATATTTT.